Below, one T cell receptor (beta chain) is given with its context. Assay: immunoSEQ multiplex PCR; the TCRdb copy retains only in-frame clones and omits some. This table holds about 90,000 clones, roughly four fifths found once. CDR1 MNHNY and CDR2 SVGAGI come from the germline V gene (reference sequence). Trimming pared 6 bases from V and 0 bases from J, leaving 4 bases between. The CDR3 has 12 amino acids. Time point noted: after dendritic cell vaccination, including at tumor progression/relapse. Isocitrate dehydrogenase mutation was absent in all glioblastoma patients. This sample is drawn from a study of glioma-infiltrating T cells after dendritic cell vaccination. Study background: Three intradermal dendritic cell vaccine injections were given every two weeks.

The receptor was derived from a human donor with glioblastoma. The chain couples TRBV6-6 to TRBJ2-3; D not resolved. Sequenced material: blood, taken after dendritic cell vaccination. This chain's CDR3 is CASSSSTDTQYF. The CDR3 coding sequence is TGTGCCAGCAGCTCTAGCACAGATACGCAGTATTTT.